This TCR beta chain was recorded in a study of T cells in Graves' hyperthyroidism and ophthalmopathy. Regarding this clonotype: Just one base apart from a much larger clone, this may be a read error.

Stable hyperthyroidism: no ophthalmopathy progression over 18 months of follow-up. Among the patients, aged 18 to 65, hyperthyroidism was newly diagnosed and had lasted under 2 months. Around 10 ml fresh peripheral blood yielded the PBMCs. The CDR3 runs 14 residues. CDR1 and CDR2 (germline): SGHRS, YFSETQ. TCR beta CDR3 region amplification was performed from RNA transcripts. TCR CDR3 underwent first-round RT-PCR with the HTBI primer set. TCRdb reprocessed the multiplex PCR reads via MiXCR and lists one record per CDR3 protein. The table lists under 550,000 distinct CDR3 sequences, around 15% of them singletons.

The clonotype was recovered from a woman younger than 30 with Graves' hyperthyroidism. Material: blood. The chain links TRBV5-1 to TRBJ2-1; D uncertain. Near its end, the DNA agrees better with TRBJ2-7, so the J call may be wrong. DNA for the CDR3: TGCGCCAGCAGCTTGGGCACCCGCTACAATGAGCAGTACTTC. This sequence encodes CASSLGTRYNEQYF.